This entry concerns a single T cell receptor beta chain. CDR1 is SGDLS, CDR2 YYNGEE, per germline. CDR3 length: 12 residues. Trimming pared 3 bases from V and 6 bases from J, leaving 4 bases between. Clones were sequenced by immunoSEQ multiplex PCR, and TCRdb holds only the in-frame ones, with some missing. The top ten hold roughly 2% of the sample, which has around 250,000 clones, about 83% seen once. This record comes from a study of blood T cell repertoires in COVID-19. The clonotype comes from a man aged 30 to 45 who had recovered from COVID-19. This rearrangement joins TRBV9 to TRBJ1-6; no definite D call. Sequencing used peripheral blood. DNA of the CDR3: TGTGCCAGCAGCGCCGGTAATTCACCCCTCCACTTT. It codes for CASSAGNSPLHF. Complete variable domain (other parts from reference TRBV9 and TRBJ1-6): DSGVTQTPKHLITATGQRVTLRCSPRSGDLSVYWYQQSLDQGLQFLIQYYNGEERAKGNILERFSAQQFPDLHSELNLSSLELGDSALYFCASSAGNSPLHFGNGTRLTVT.